These 15 T cell receptor beta chains share one sample of origin, sequenced in a study of patients with pleural tuberculosis. MiXCR was run by TCRdb on the reads, yielding one entry per CDR3 protein. The sample contains about 50,000 distinct CDR3 sequences, approximately 7.5% of which appear only once. These receptors were obtained from a human donor with pleural tuberculosis.

This clonotype was observed many times. This chain connects TRBV24-1 to TRBJ2-3, with 10 bases matching TRBD2. This CDR3 comprises 16 residues. The germline V gene has CDR1 KGHDR and CDR2 SFDVKD. Losses at the gene ends were 1 base for V and 2 bases for J; bases not matched to a gene: 2. The CDR3 loop is CATSDFSGRDTDTQYF. CDR3 sequence (DNA): TGTGCCACCAGTGATTTCAGCGGGAGGGACACAGATACGCAGTATTTT.

A word on this clonotype: This may arise from a read error, as a much more abundant clone is one base away. This chain joins TRBV5-1 and TRBJ1-2; D remains unclear. There are 14 residues in the CDR3. Per germline, CDR1 SGHRS and CDR2 YFSETQ. The CDR3, as DNA: TGCGCCAGCAGCTTGGAGAACGGGGTCTATAGCTACACCTTC. The encoded protein is CASSLENGVYSYTF.

This clonotype was picked up many times. This chain connects TRBV12-3 or TRBV12-4 to TRBJ1-4; TRBD1 might be the D (6 bases). The CDR3 sequence is 16 residues long. Trimming took off 6 bases at V and 7 bases at J, with 21 bases between the two ends. The CDR3 DNA is TGTGCCAGCAGGCCCGGGACACAGGGAAAGCGTGAAAAACTGTTTTTT. Amino acids: CASRPGTQGKREKLFF.

The gene calls are TRBV12-3 or TRBV12-4 and TRBJ2-2; D possibly matches TRBD1 or TRBD2 (6 bases each). The CDR3 covers 16 residues. V dropped 1 base and J dropped 4 bases, with 13 bases sitting between them. The CDR3 loop reads CASSLELGGFTGELFF. The CDR3 DNA is TGTGCCAGCAGTTTAGAGTTAGGGGGGTTCACCGGGGAGCTGTTTTTT.

This clonotype came up a few times. CDR3 protein: CSVVGTSGTHEQFF. CDR3 bases: TGCAGCGTCGTCGGGACTAGCGGGACCCATGAGCAGTTCTTC. The chain links TRBV29-1 to TRBJ2-1, with TRBD2 identical over 13 bases. This CDR3 contains 14 residues. Per germline, CDR1 SQVTM and CDR2 ANQGSEA. V lost 6 bases, J lost 8 bases, and 7 bases stayed unmatched.

This clonotype appeared many times. V usage is TRBV12-3 or TRBV12-4 and J usage is TRBJ2-3, with 12 nucleotides matching TRBD2. The CDR3 has 17 residues. V lost 5 bases to trimming and J lost 0 bases; unmatched junction nucleotides: 6. CDR3: CASSPGLAGSSTDTQYF. The CDR3, as DNA: TGTGCCAGCAGTCCCGGACTAGCGGGGTCAAGCACAGATACGCAGTATTTT.

This clonotype came up a few times. This chain connects TRBV12-3 or TRBV12-4 to TRBJ1-1, with 9 bases matching TRBD1. The CDR3 contains 15 residues. J lost 4 bases, V lost 5 bases, and 8 bases had no gene match. The CDR3 loop reads CASSVGQGWSTEAFF. CDR3 bases: TGTGCCAGCAGTGTAGGACAGGGGTGGAGCACTGAAGCTTTCTTT.

This clonotype was seen many times. The chain couples TRBV2 to TRBJ1-1; TRBD1 agrees at 7 bases. This CDR3 has 12 amino acids. V shed 4 bases, J shed 10 bases, and the junction held 6 bases outside the gene matches. Germline CDR1 and CDR2: SNHLY and FYNNEI. This CDR3 is CASSGDEGAAFF. CDR3 in DNA: TGTGCCAGCAGTGGCGACGAGGGGGCAGCTTTCTTT.

This clonotype showed up many times. This rearrangement joins TRBV20-1 to TRBJ2-3; perhaps TRBD2 as D (6 bases). This CDR3 contains 16 residues. CDR1 DFQATT and CDR2 SNEGSKA come from the germline V gene (reference sequence). V lost 6 bases and J lost 3, with 22 bases in between. The CDR3 is CSAERDLFLGTDTQYF. Written as DNA, the CDR3 is TGCAGTGCAGAGAGGGACTTATTTTTGGGAACAGATACGCAGTATTTT.

J is TRBJ1-3 and V is TRBV13, with D uncertain. The CDR3 is 14 residues long. The ends were cut back, 8 bases at V and 0 bases at J, with 11 bases in the middle. The germline V gene encodes CDR1 PRHDT and CDR2 FYEKMQ (reference sequence). The CDR3 sequence: CASGRRDSGNTIYF. The CDR3 region has the DNA TGTGCCAGCGGAAGACGCGACTCTGGAAACACCATATATTTT.

As to this clonotype: This sequence may be a read error, since a much larger clone differs from it by one base. This likely comes from a read error, as the CDR3 has no conserved phenylalanine or tryptophan at its end. The genes are TRBV5-1 and TRBJ1-1; no firm D call. Deletions cut 7 bases from V and 0 bases from J, with 10 bases between. The CDR3 covers 13 residues. Per the germline V gene, CDR1 is SGHRS and CDR2 is YFSETQ. CDR3 region: CASRRVMNTEAFS. CDR3 bases: TGCGCCAGCCGCCGAGTAATGAACACTGAAGCTTTCTCT.

This clonotype has a count of ten or more. The chain is built from TRBV18 and TRBJ1-5; weak D call: TRBD1 (6 bases). Germline-derived CDR1 and CDR2 are KGHSH and LQKENI. The CDR3 totals 16 residues. Trimming took 2 bases from V and 5 from J, leaving 16 bases between them. CDR3 region: CASSPGGQGRDQPQHF. DNA for the CDR3: TGTGCCAGCTCACCAGGGGGGCAGGGGAGAGATCAGCCCCAGCATTTT.

This clonotype was seen a handful of times. This rearrangement joins TRBV19 to TRBJ2-1; weak D call: TRBD2 (5 bases). The CDR3 has 13 amino acids. V dropped 2 bases and J dropped 10 bases, with 12 bases sitting between them. CDR1 is LNHDA, CDR2 SQIVND, per germline (reference sequence). The CDR3 coding sequence is TGTGCCAGTAGTATACAGGCTAGCAACGAGCAGTTCTTC. Translating it yields CASSIQASNEQFF.

This clonotype was recorded many times. This chain links TRBV24-1 with TRBJ2-2; D unclear. This CDR3 has 14 amino acids. Germline CDR1 reads KGHDR; CDR2 reads SFDVKD. With 1 base removed from V and 1 base from J, the gap between germline ends came to 3 bases. The CDR3 DNA follows: TGTGCCACCAGTGATTTTAGGAACACCGGGGAGCTGTTTTTT. Amino acids: CATSDFRNTGELFF.

This clonotype was seen repeatedly, ten times or more. The genes are TRBV6-2 or TRBV6-3 and TRBJ1-1, with D uncertain. The CDR3 covers 14 residues. The V end lost 3 bases, the J end lost 0 bases, and 8 bases lay between the germline ends. The V gene's germline CDR1 is MNHEY and CDR2 SVGEGT. CDR3 residues: CASSYGRMNTEAFF. Written as DNA, the CDR3 is TGTGCCAGCAGTTATGGGAGGATGAACACTGAAGCTTTCTTT.